This entry features one T cell receptor (beta chain) sequence. Its antigen has not been determined. It has no much larger one-base neighbor in the sample; base qualities were not kept. Using the deep immunoSEQ assay, multiplex PCR amplified TCR CDR3 regions from genomic DNA. Extracted genomic DNA from each cell subset was spread evenly across all wells of several immunoSEQ 96-well plates, with each plate serving as a replicate. For sorted subsets, each replicate PCR was loaded with 150 to 250 ng genomic DNA, equivalent to 25,000 to 30,000 T cell genomes. Purified libraries were quantified with a Qubit 3.0 fluorometer, sized on a Bioanalyzer 2100, and re-quantified with the KAPA Library Quantification kit. Every immunoSEQ 96-well plate was sequenced on a separate single-read 150-cycle Illumina NextSeq 550 flow cell. Concerning the study's data processing: The immunoSEQ output contained only junctional sequences without quality scores, so filtering could not match that applied to full-length reads. To assign V/J genes and CDR3, sequences were annotated against IMGT germline references using PyIR, a Python wrapper for IgBLAST v1.9. Reads with weak V/J assignments (E-value above 1e-6), missing CDR3, stop codons, out-of-frame junctions, or ambiguous translated residues were removed. V3J clonotypes were defined as sequences sharing an identical inferred V gene, J gene, and CDR3 amino acid sequence. Percentage overlap between repertoires was calculated by dividing the number of shared unique clonotypes by the size of the smaller repertoire. Three approaches were used to assess repertoire richness: RTK rarefaction, the Chao1 estimator, and Recon v2.1 estimates of unobserved clonotypes. OLGA was used to compute generation probabilities for all TCRbeta clonotypes that the gDNA method yielded from a handful of donors. Not all clones reach the TCRdb copy of this immuneACCESS table, which keeps in-frame sequences only. Checked studies attribute under half of the gap to unresolved V genes and leave the rest unexplained. V and J calls and clone size are those listed in that table; D and trimming were worked out from the DNA. This sample comprises some 2.3 million clones, roughly 93% of them detected only once. Under 0.45% of the sample goes to the ten largest clones.

This specimen comes from a study of shared clonotypes between healthy human individuals (dated by TCRdb to the early 2020s). Regarding the study in general: A couple of women and three men aged 18 to 49 years were included in the cohort. For each donor, CD4 naive and CD4 memory were each run on three plates, CD8 naive on two plates, and CD8 memory on one plate. To estimate repertoire size and how much clonotype sharing occurs between individuals, the study deeply sequenced the blood TCR repertoires of five healthy adults. To increase sequencing depth and limit assay-specific biases, TCR repertoire library preparation and sequencing were carried out by different laboratories using diverse techniques. Each donor's leukapheresis produced roughly between roughly 0.85 and 10 billion PBMCs. Study-wide findings and limitations: Even with the large sequencing depth, rarefaction of the sorted-subset datasets indicated that sequencing was incomplete. Only blood was sampled, and tissue TCR repertoires likely differ from those in blood. Clonotypes shared by all four sorted-subset donors showed higher generation probabilities than non-shared clonotypes. Across a few donors, approximately 4.9% of naive CD4, 3.5% of naive CD8, under 2.5% of memory CD4, and about 0.44% of memory CD8 clonotypes were shared. The small number of donors limited the genetic and exposure-history diversity represented. Based on pairwise subsampling, the degree of clonotype sharing among donors was expected to be affected by sequencing depth. Estimated clonotype richness was generally larger for naive than for memory subsets.

The donors were healthy, HIV-negative adults who had no recently reported acute infections or vaccinations. All donors were Caucasian adults living in Nashville, Tennessee, USA. CD4+ T cells were enriched through magnetic negative selection, after which naive cells were positively selected on CD45RA and the remaining negative fraction served as the memory subset. After blood collection by leukapheresis, PBMCs were isolated using Ficoll-Histopaque density gradient centrifugation and then cryopreserved in the vapor phase of liquid nitrogen. Purity and quantity of every magnetically sorted T cell population were checked by analytical flow cytometry. Each sorted fraction had its genomic DNA isolated and then quantified by UV absorbance on a Nanodrop 2000c. The V and J ends are trimmed by 4 bases and 0 bases, leaving 13 bases between them. The germline V gene provides CDR1 SGHRS and CDR2 YFSETQ. The CDR3 goes from the cysteine to the phenylalanine over 16 residues. Of all the DNA, just the CDR3 is kept, 48 bases in frame from base 1.

The sequenced sample consisted of naive CD4+ T cells from PBMCs. In the paper's terms, the cell subset or site label means: CD45RA+ positively selected. The V and J genes are TRBV5-1 and TRBJ1-4, with TRBD1 perhaps the D gene, on 6 matching bases. The receptor was derived from a young man in good health. Some clones in this sample may be carry-over from other donors' samples. The DNA reads as follows: TGCGCCAGCAGCGAGGGGTCAGGGGCAACTAATGAAAAACTGTTTTTT. This is translated as CASSEGSGATNEKLFF.